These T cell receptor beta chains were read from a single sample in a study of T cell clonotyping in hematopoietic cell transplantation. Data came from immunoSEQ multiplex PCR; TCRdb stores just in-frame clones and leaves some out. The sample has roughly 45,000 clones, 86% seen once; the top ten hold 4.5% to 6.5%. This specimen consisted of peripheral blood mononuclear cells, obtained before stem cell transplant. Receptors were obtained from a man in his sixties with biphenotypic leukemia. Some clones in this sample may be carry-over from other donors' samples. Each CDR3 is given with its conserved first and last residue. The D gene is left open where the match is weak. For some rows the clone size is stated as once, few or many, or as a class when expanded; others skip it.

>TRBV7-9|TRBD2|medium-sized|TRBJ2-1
CASSGAGGGNEQFF
TGTGCCAGCAGCGGAGCGGGAGGGGGCAATGAGCAGTTCTTC
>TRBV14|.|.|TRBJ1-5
CASSQGDNYSNQPQHF
TGTGCCAGCAGCCAAGGGGACAACTATAGCAATCAGCCCCAGCATTTT
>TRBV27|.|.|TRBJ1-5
CASSLRPGNQPQHF
TGTGCCAGCAGTTTAAGGCCCGGCAATCAGCCCCAGCATTTT
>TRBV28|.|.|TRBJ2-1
CASSLVAAYNEQFF
TGTGCCAGCAGTTTGGTAGCGGCCTACAATGAGCAGTTCTTC
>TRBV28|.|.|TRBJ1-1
CASTVSGVNTEAFF
TGTGCCAGCACCGTGTCGGGGGTGAACACTGAAGCTTTCTTT
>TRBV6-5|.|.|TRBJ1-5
CASSYSNLQPQHF
TGTGCCAGCAGTTACTCAAACTTGCAGCCCCAGCATTTT
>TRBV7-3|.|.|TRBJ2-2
CASSLSWNTGELFF
TGTGCCAGCAGCTTATCTTGGAACACCGGGGAGCTGTTTTTT
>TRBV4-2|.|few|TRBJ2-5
CASSQAGETQYF
TGTGCCAGCAGCCAAGCGGGAGAGACCCAGTACTTC
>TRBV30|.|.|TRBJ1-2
CAWSAQPPYGYTF
TGTGCCTGGAGTGCACAGCCGCCCTATGGCTACACCTTC
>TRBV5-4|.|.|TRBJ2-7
CASSLDSTYEQYF
TGTGCCAGCAGCTTGGACAGTACCTACGAGCAGTACTTC
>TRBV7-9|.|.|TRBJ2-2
CASSSSGTKGTNTGELFF
TGTGCCAGCAGCTCCTCCGGGACAAAGGGGACGAACACCGGGGAGCTGTTTTTT
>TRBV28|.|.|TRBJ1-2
CASSLYWGRKSNYGYTF
TGTGCCAGCAGTTTATATTGGGGGCGAAAGTCTAACTATGGCTACACCTTC
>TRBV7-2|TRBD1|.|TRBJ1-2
CASSLVARGDYGYTF
TGTGCCAGCAGCTTAGTAGCCAGGGGGGACTATGGCTACACCTTC
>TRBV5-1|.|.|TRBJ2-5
CASSPEWEETQYF
TGCGCCAGCAGCCCTGAGTGGGAAGAGACCCAGTACTTC
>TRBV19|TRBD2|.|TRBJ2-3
CASSLVLAGMDTQYF
TGTGCCAGTAGTTTAGTGCTAGCGGGTATGGATACGCAGTATTTT
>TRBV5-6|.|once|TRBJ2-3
CASSRLGSTDTQYF
TGTGCCAGCAGCCGTTTGGGGAGCACAGATACGCAGTATTTT
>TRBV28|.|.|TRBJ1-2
CASSLSLTSGRNGYTF
TGTGCCAGCAGCCTGTCCCTCACCTCAGGGAGAAATGGCTACACCTTC
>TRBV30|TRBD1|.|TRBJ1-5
CAWSSTVSRGNQPQHF
TGTGCCTGGAGTTCCACAGTTTCCAGGGGGAATCAGCCCCAGCATTTT
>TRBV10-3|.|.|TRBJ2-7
CAISEEPRDLTYEQYF
TGTGCCATCAGTGAGGAACCAAGGGACCTTACCTACGAGCAGTACTTC
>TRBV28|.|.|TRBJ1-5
CASSRGGLNQPQHF
TGTGCCAGCAGTCGGGGGGGTCTTAATCAGCCCCAGCATTTT
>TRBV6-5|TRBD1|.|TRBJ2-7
CASSYSGHRGYEQYF
TGTGCCAGCAGTTACTCGGGGCACAGGGGCTACGAGCAGTACTTC
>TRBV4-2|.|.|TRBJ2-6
CASSRGTDGANVLTF
TGTGCCAGCAGCCGGGGAACTGATGGGGCCAACGTCCTGACTTTC
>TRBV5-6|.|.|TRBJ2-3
CASLNTEDTQYF
TGTGCCAGCCTCAACACGGAAGATACGCAGTATTTT
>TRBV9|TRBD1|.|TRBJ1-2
CASSVGQGYGYTF
TGTGCCAGCAGCGTCGGACAGGGCTATGGCTACACCTTC
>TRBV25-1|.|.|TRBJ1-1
CASSDYELNTEAFF
TGTGCCAGCAGTGATTATGAATTAAACACTGAAGCTTTCTTT
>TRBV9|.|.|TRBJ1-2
CASSATGTIDYGYTF
TGTGCCAGCAGCGCCACCGGGACAATCGACTATGGCTACACCTTC